This T cell receptor beta chain was captured in a study of cytomegalovirus exposure and HLA in healthy donors. Whole-study context: Around 80 million unique TCRs from HLA-typed donors were held in an early data release.

Study conclusions and caveats: Of the V segments, some could not be distinguished, including TRBV6-2 and TRBV6-3, and were excluded. In a later analysis, specific HLA alleles were associated with 16,000 or so TCR beta sequences at a 0.05 false discovery rate. Most subjects' HLA-A and HLA-B alleles were reportedly predicted from TCR beta sequences.

Comments on this clone: Its antigen is not identified.

Germline values: CDR1 SGHTS, CDR2 YDEGEE. After removal of 5 bases from V and 6 bases from J, the junction contained 7 bases not matched to a gene. The CDR3 consists of 14 residues. The primer mix had 60 Vbeta and 13 Jbeta primers. The data were produced by immunoSEQ multiplex PCR, yet TCRdb's version contains in-frame clones alone and is incomplete. Among 150,000 to 200,000 clones listed, 75% were seen once. This receptor was identified in a young man in good health and CMV-seropositive. Sequencing input: PBMCs. J is TRBJ1-5 and V is TRBV5-8; 8 positions agree with TRBD1. In nucleotides, the CDR3 is TGTGCCAGCAGTCAGGGGGCCCGGGGTCAGCCCCAGCATTTT. This sequence encodes CASSQGARGQPQHF.